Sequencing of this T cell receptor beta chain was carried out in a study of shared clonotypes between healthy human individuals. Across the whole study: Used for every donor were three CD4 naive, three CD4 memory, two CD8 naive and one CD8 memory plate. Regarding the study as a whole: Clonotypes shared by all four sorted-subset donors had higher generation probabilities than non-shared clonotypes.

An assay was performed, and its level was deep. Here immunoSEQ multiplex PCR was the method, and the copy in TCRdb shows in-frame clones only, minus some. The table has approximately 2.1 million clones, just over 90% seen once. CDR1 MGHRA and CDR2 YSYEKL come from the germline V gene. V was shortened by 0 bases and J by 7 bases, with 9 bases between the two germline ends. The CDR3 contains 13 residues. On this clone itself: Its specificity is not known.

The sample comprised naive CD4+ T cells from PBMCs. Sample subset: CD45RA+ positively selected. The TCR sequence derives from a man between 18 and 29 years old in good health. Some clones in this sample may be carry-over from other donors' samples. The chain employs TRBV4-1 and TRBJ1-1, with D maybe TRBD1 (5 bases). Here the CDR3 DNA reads TGCGCCAGCAGCCAAGATCAGGGCAGTGAAGCTTTCTTT. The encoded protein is CASSQDQGSEAFF.